This passage covers 5 T cell receptor beta chains from one sample sequenced in a study of T cells expressing NK-cell markers. TCRdb re-called the 5' RACE reads; every CDR3 protein appears as one record, without DNA. The sample has around 380,000 distinct CDR3 sequences; the top ten hold roughly a tenth. Specimen: blood T cells: a sorted CD56 or NKG2C T cell subset, CD4+ or CD8+ T cells, or bulk PBMC T cells (not recorded which). Receptor source: a woman between 45 and 60 years old in good health.

The rearrangement joins TRBV25-1 to TRBJ1-2; TCRdb calls TRBD1, which cannot be checked without DNA. Germline V CDR1 and CDR2: MGHDK, SYGVNS. CDR3 size: 11 residues. The CDR3 sequence is CASSGGVGYTF.

CDR3 region: CASSQDSGGGQPQHF. V gene TRBV3-1 combines with J gene TRBJ1-5; TCRdb's assignment of TRBD1 cannot be checked, as there is no DNA. CDR3 length: 15 amino acids. Germline lookup yields CDR1 LGHDT and CDR2 YNNKEL (reference sequence).

This chain links TRBV5-1 with TRBJ2-5; TCRdb indicates TRBD1, and absent DNA this call remains unverified. This CDR3 contains 14 residues. Germline-derived CDR1 and CDR2 are SGHRS and YFSETQ. This chain's CDR3 is CASSMGHLQETQYF. Drawing the rest from reference TRBV5-1 and TRBJ2-5, the complete variable domain is KAGVTQTPRYLIKTRGQQVTLSCSPISGHRSVSWYQQTPGQGLQFLFEYFSETQRNKGNFPGRFSGRQFSNSRSEMNVSTLELGDSALYLCASSMGHLQETQYFGPGTRLLVL.

This sequence joins TRBV5-1 and TRBJ2-3; checking the TCRdb D call of TRBD1 is not possible without DNA. Per germline, CDR1 SGHRS and CDR2 YFSETQ. This CDR3 has 13 residues. This CDR3 reads CASSFQGTDTQYF.

The chain has TRBV29-1 and TRBJ2-1; TCRdb designates TRBD2, a call that cannot be tested without DNA. Germline CDR1 SQVTM, CDR2 ANQGSEA. The CDR3 extends over 16 amino acids. CDR3 sequence: CSVAGLAGQSYNEQFF.